This T cell receptor beta chain was recovered during a study of OX40 agonist ivuxolimab in advanced cancers. The data were produced by immunoSEQ multiplex PCR, yet TCRdb's version contains in-frame clones alone and is incomplete. This table holds tens of thousands of clones, 83% found once. Autoimmune disease history or systemic immunosuppression led to patient exclusion. The material was CD4+ or CD8+ T cells sorted from blood, obtained in a trial of the OX40 agonist ivuxolimab. The clonotype comes from an adult with an advanced solid tumor such as melanoma, head and neck, liver or kidney cancer.

The CDR3 loop is CASSLGDGTFLGYTF. The CDR3 DNA is TGTGCCAGCAGCCTCGGGGACGGGACTTTCTTGGGCTACACCTTC. The chain joins TRBV5-6 to TRBJ1-2, with D perhaps matching TRBD1 (5 bases). This CDR3 region has 15 residues. Germline assignment: CDR1 SGHDT and CDR2 YYEEEE. Trimming removed 4 bases at V and 8 bases at J, with 21 bases between.